The 21 T cell receptor beta chains below all came from one sample that was sequenced in a study of graft-versus-host responses after intestinal transplantation. The method was immunoSEQ multiplex PCR; TCRdb's version includes in-frame clones alone and lacks a portion of them. The sample records over 65,000 clones, 92% being singletons. The specimen was PBMCs, collected 98 days after intestinal transplantation. Receptors originate from a human patient who received an intestinal transplant, so some T cells may come from the graft donor.

The J gene is TRBJ1-3, the V gene TRBV6-5, with D perhaps matching TRBD1 (5 bases). V shed 2 bases and J shed 0 bases, with 8 bases lying between them. CDR3 length: 15 amino acids. Germline CDR1 is MNHEY and CDR2 is SVGAGI. The CDR3 sequence is CASSYRGTSGNTIYF. The CDR3 nucleotides read TGTGCCAGCAGTTACAGGGGAACCTCTGGAAACACCATATATTTT.

The chain links TRBV29-1 to TRBJ2-3; D possibly matches TRBD1 or TRBD2 (5 bases each). The germline V gene encodes CDR1 SQVTM and CDR2 ANQGSEA. This CDR3 is 16 amino acids long. Deletions cut 1 base from V and 0 bases from J, with 14 bases between. The CDR3 region has the DNA TGCAGCGTTGAAGGCGTGAGGGGTAAAAGCACAGATACGCAGTATTTT. Protein product: CSVEGVRGKSTDTQYF.

This chain uses TRBV15 with TRBJ1-4, with D possibly matching TRBD1 (5 bases). The CDR3 totals 18 residues. V gave up 1 base and J gave up 5 bases, with 20 bases separating them. Germline CDR1 and CDR2: LNHNV and YYDKDF (reference sequence). The CDR3 DNA reads TGTGCCACCAGCAGAGGGGCGGGGGTGAATAAAAAGAATGAAAAACTGTTTTTT. Translating it yields CATSRGAGVNKKNEKLFF.

The chain combines TRBV11-3 with TRBJ2-3; D is unresolved. Germline V gene lookup returns CDR1 SGHNT and CDR2 YENEEA. The CDR3 covers 13 residues. V lost 2 bases, J lost 3 bases, and 6 bases lay in between. The CDR3 spells CASSLRGTDTQYF. Here the CDR3 DNA reads TGTGCCAGCAGCTTAAGAGGAACAGATACGCAGTATTTT.

The chain recombines TRBV5-1 with TRBJ2-7, with 8 nucleotides matching TRBD2. Germline-derived CDR1 and CDR2 are SGHRS and YFSETQ. There are 15 residues in the CDR3. V lost 2 bases and J lost 4; bases outside the gene matches: 8. The CDR3 sequence is CASSFGRGGLYEQYF. As DNA, the CDR3 is TGCGCCAGCAGCTTTGGGCGCGGGGGGCTATACGAGCAGTACTTC.

This clone has a single count. The J gene is TRBJ2-1, the V gene TRBV4-1; unclear D gene. V shed 4 bases and J shed 4 bases, with 14 bases lying between them. Germline V gives CDR1 MGHRA, CDR2 YSYEKL. The CDR3 is 15 residues long. As DNA, the CDR3 is TGCGCCAGCAGCCCGGTTAGCACCGAGTACAATGAGCAGTTCTTC. This gives the protein CASSPVSTEYNEQFF.

The J gene is TRBJ2-2, the V gene TRBV6-5, with 9 bases identical to TRBD2. This CDR3 spans 15 amino acids. Germline V lookup: CDR1 MNHEY, CDR2 SVGAGI. The junction had 4 bases not matched to a gene; V was cut back by 8 bases and J by 0 bases. CDR3 sequence reads: CASARTSANTGELFF. Here the CDR3 DNA reads TGTGCCAGCGCACGGACTAGCGCGAACACCGGGGAGCTGTTTTTT.

This clone was picked up one time. The chain carries TRBV7-9 and TRBJ2-4; TRBD1 matches at 10 bases. The CDR3 has 15 residues. CDR1 and CDR2 from the germline V gene are SEHNR and FQNEAQ (reference sequence). V lost 6 bases and J lost 6; bases outside the gene matches: 8. The DNA of the CDR3 is TGTGCCAGCAGAGGACCGGGACAGGGGCCAAACATTCAGTACTTC. Translation gives CASRGPGQGPNIQYF.

The CDR3 loop reads CASSQETRGAKETQYF. The CDR3 bases are TGCGCCAGCAGCCAAGAGACCCGGGGGGCCAAAGAGACCCAGTACTTC. V is TRBV4-1 and J is TRBJ2-5; D possibly corresponds to TRBD2 (7 bases). Germline loops: CDR1 MGHRA, CDR2 YSYEKL. The germline V and J ends were trimmed by 0 bases and 3 bases, with 14 bases remaining between them. The length of the CDR3 is 16 residues.

This sequence joins TRBV5-4 and TRBJ1-3; D call uncertain. Germline lookup yields CDR1 SGHNT and CDR2 YYREEE (reference sequence). There are 15 residues in the CDR3. V shed 4 bases and J shed 0 bases, with 11 bases lying between them. CDR3 amino acids: CASSHTGVSGNTIYF. The CDR3 bases are TGTGCCAGCAGCCACACCGGCGTCTCTGGAAACACCATATATTTT.

The chain links TRBV5-1 to TRBJ1-1; D is perhaps TRBD1 (5 bases). Trimming removed 0 bases from V and 1 base from J, with 10 bases in between. The CDR3 is 15 residues long. Germline V gives CDR1 SGHRS, CDR2 YFSETQ. In nucleotides, the CDR3 is TGCGCCAGCAGCTTGGGAGGGCAGGGGAACACTGAAGCTTTCTTT. Translated: CASSLGGQGNTEAFF.

This rearrangement joins TRBV19 to TRBJ2-7; 12 bases fit TRBD2. The length of the CDR3 is 16 residues. Trimming cost V 4 bases and J 3 bases; bases outside gene matches: 7. CDR1 and CDR2 (germline): LNHDA, SQIVND (reference sequence). CDR3 region: CASSKTSGGGYYEQYF. Here the CDR3 DNA reads TGTGCCAGTAGTAAGACTAGCGGGGGAGGTTACTACGAGCAGTACTTC.

CDR3 loop: CASSWSTGYAYNEQFF. CDR3 DNA: TGTGCCAGCAGCTGGTCAACAGGGTACGCATACAATGAGCAGTTCTTC. The chain combines TRBV7-3 with TRBJ2-1; maybe TRBD1 (6 bases). The CDR3 has 16 residues. Germline values: CDR1 SGHTA, CDR2 FQGTGA. With 4 bases removed from V and 4 bases from J, the gap between germline ends came to 17 bases.

This chain connects TRBV19 to TRBJ1-3, with TRBD1 as a possible D gene (5 bases). CDR1 is LNHDA and CDR2 is SQIVND in the germline V gene (reference sequence). Trimming took off 8 bases at V and 1 base at J, with 12 bases between the two ends. The CDR3 is 14 amino acids. The CDR3 loop is CASSGTASGNTIYF. CDR3 sequence (DNA): TGTGCCAGTTCCGGGACCGCGTCTGGAAACACCATATATTTT. Full variable domain (outside the CDR3, taken from reference TRBV19 and TRBJ1-3): DGGITQSPKYLFRKEGQNVTLSCEQNLNHDAMYWYRQDPGQGLRLIYYSQIVNDFQKGDIAEGYSVSREKKESFPLTVTSAQKNPTAFYLCASSGTASGNTIYFGEGSWLTVV.

This clone appeared a few times. The chain employs TRBV19 and TRBJ1-3, with D perhaps TRBD1 (5 bases). Trimming shortened V by 7 bases and J by 2 bases, and 12 bases separated the two germline ends. Per the germline V gene, CDR1 is LNHDA and CDR2 is SQIVND (reference sequence). This CDR3 contains 14 residues. The CDR3 coding sequence is TGTGCCAGTATCCCAGGGTCGGCTGGAAACACCATATATTTT. Amino acids: CASIPGSAGNTIYF.

The chain carries TRBV19 and TRBJ1-2; D uncertain. The CDR3 contains 13 residues. The germline V gene has CDR1 LNHDA and CDR2 SQIVND (reference sequence). V was cut by 6 bases and J by 5 bases, with 13 bases left in between. CDR3 residues: CASSTDPTYGYTF. The CDR3 nucleotides read TGTGCCAGTAGCACCGACCCTACGTATGGCTACACCTTC. The variable domain in full, with the rest retrieved from reference TRBV19 and TRBJ1-2, is DGGITQSPKYLFRKEGQNVTLSCEQNLNHDAMYWYRQDPGQGLRLIYYSQIVNDFQKGDIAEGYSVSREKKESFPLTVTSAQKNPTAFYLCASSTDPTYGYTFGSGTRLTVV.

CDR3 nucleotides: TGTGCCAGCAGCCAAGTCTTCGGGGGGCGGTTCTCCTACGAGCAGTACTTC. Translation gives CASSQVFGGRFSYEQYF. This chain uses TRBV14 with TRBJ2-7; weak D call: TRBD2 (7 bases). This CDR3 has 17 amino acids. Trimming stripped 1 base from V and 0 bases from J, with 16 bases between. Germline V CDR1 and CDR2: SGHDN, FVKESK.

The chain combines TRBV7-6 with TRBJ2-1; no clear D. Trimming pared 6 bases from V and 5 bases from J, leaving 8 bases between. The CDR3 runs 12 residues. Germline CDR1 and CDR2: SGHVS and FNYEAQ. The CDR3 DNA reads as TGTGCCAGCAGTTTGCACAACAATGAGCAGTTCTTC. Translated: CASSLHNNEQFF.

The table lists this clone with a count of one. The chain couples TRBV9 to TRBJ2-5; 9 nucleotides line up with TRBD1. The V and J ends lost 0 bases and 4 bases, in that order; junction bases with no gene match: 4. Germline V gene lookup returns CDR1 SGDLS and CDR2 YYNGEE. This CDR3 comprises 15 residues. The CDR3 nucleotides are TGTGCCAGCAGCGTAGTTGGACAGGGGAGAGAGACCCAGTACTTC. It codes for CASSVVGQGRETQYF.

The chain has TRBV7-9 and TRBJ1-4; TRBD1 agrees at 10 bases. The CDR3 sequence is 14 residues long. J lost 8 bases, V lost 4 bases, and 4 bases had no gene match. Germline V gives CDR1 SEHNR, CDR2 FQNEAQ (reference sequence). The CDR3 region is CASSSTGGAEKLFF. For the CDR3, the DNA is TGTGCCAGCAGCTCGACAGGGGGCGCCGAAAAACTGTTTTTT.

The V gene is TRBV30, the J gene TRBJ2-1, with TRBD1 matching over 8 bases. The CDR3 is 12 residues long. The V segment lost 2 bases and the J segment 7 bases; nucleotides outside the gene matches: 1. Germline lookup yields CDR1 GTSNPN and CDR2 SVGIG (reference sequence). The CDR3 here is CAWSTGGNEQFF. The DNA of the CDR3 is TGTGCCTGGAGTACAGGGGGGAATGAGCAGTTCTTC.